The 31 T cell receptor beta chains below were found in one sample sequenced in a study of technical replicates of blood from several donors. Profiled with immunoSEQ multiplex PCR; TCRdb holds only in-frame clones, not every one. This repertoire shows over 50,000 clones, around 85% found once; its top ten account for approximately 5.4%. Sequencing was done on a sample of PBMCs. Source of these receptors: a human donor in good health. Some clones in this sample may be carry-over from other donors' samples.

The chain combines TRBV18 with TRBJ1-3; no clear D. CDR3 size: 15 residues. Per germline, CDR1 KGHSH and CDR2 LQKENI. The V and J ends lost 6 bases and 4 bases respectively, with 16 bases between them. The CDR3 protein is CASSPKKSGGNTIYF. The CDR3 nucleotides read TGTGCCAGCTCGCCCAAGAAATCGGGAGGAAACACCATATATTTT.

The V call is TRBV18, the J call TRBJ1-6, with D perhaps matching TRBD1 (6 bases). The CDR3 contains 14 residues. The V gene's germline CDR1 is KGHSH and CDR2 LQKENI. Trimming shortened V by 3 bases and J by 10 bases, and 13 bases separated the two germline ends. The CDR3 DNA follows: TGTGCCAGCTCACCTTTATCAGGGGACTCACCCCTCCACTTT. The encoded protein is CASSPLSGDSPLHF.

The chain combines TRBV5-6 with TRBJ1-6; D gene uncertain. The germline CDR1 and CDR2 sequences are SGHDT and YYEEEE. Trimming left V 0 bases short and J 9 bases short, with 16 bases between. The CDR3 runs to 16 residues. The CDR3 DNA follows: TGTGCCAGCAGCTTGGGTTCCGGCCAGTCGGGTTCACCCCTCCACTTT. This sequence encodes CASSLGSGQSGSPLHF.

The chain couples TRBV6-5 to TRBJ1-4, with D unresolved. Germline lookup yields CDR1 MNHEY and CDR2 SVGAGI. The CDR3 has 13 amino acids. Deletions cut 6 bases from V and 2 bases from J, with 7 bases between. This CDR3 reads CASSPRTNEKLFF. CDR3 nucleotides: TGTGCCAGCAGCCCCAGGACTAATGAAAAACTGTTTTTT.

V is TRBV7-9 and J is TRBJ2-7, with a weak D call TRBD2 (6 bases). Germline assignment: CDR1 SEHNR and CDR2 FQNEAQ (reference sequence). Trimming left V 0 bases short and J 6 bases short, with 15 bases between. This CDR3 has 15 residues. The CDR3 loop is CASSLARGLDAEQYF. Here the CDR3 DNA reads TGTGCCAGCAGCTTAGCGCGGGGTCTTGATGCCGAGCAGTACTTC.

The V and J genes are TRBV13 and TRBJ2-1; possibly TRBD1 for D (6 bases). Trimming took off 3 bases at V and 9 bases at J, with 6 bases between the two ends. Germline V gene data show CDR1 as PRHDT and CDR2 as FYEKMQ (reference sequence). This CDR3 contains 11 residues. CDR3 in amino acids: CASSLTGEQFF. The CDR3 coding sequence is TGTGCCAGCAGCTTGACAGGTGAGCAGTTCTTC.

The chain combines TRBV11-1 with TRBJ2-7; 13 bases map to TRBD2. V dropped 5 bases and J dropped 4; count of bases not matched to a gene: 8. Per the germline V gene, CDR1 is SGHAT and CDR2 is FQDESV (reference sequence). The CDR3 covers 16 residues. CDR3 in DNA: TGTGCCAGCAGCCTATGGACTAGCGGGAGTGGGTACGAGCAGTACTTC. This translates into CASSLWTSGSGYEQYF.

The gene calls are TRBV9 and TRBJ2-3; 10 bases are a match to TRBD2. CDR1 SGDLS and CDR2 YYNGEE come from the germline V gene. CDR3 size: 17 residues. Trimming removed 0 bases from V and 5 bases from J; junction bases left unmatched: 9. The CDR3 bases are TGTGCCAGCAGCGTAGAGCTAGCGGGGGCTGGGTTAGATACGCAGTATTTT. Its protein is CASSVELAGAGLDTQYF.

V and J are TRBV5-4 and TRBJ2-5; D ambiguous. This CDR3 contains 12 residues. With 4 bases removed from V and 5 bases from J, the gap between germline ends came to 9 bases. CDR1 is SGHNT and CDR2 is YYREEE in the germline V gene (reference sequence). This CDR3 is CASSPGRETQYF. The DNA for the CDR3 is TGTGCCAGCAGCCCCGGTCGGGAGACCCAGTACTTC.

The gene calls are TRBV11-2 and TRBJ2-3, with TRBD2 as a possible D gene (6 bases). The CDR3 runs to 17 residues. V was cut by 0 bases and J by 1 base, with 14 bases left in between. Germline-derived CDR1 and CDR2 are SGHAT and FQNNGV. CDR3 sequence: CASSLDAGQVRTDTQYF. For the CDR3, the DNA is TGTGCCAGCAGCTTAGACGCGGGGCAGGTACGCACAGATACGCAGTATTTT.

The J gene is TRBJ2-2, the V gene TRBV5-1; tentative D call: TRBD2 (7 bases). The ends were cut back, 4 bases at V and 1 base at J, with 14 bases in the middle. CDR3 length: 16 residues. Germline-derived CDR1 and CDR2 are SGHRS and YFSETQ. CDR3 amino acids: CASSGGAGMNTGELFF. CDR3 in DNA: TGCGCCAGCAGCGGGGGGGCAGGCATGAACACCGGGGAGCTGTTTTTT.

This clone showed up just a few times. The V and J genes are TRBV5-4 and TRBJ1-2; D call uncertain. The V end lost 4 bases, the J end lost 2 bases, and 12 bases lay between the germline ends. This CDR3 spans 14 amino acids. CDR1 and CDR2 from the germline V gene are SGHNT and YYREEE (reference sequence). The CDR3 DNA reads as TGTGCCAGCAGCAGTCGACTATTGAACTATGGCTACACCTTC. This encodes CASSSRLLNYGYTF.

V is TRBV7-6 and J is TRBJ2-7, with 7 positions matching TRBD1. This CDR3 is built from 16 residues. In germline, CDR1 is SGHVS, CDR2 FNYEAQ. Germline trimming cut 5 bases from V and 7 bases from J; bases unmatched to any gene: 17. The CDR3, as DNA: TGTGCCAGCAGCCACCCCGGGACAGTCAACCACCGGGAGCAGTACTTC. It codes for CASSHPGTVNHREQYF. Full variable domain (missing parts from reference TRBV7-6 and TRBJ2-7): GAGVSQSPRYKVTKRGQDVALRCDPISGHVSLYWYRQALGQGPEFLTYFNYEAQQDKSGLPNDRFSAERPEGSISTLTIQRTEQRDSAMYRCASSHPGTVNHREQYFGPGTRLTVT.

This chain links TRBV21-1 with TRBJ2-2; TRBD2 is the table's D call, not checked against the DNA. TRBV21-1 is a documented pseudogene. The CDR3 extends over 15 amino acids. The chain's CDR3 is CASSTGGGNTGELFF. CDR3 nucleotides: TGTGCCAGCAGCACGGGGGGCGGGAACACCGGGGAGCTGTTTTTT.

The CDR3 loop is CASSARETQYF. The CDR3 nucleotides read TGCGCCAGCAGCGCTCGGGAGACCCAGTACTTC. V gene TRBV4-1 combines with J gene TRBJ2-5; the D is unclear. CDR3 length equals 11 residues. Germline V CDR1 and CDR2: MGHRA, YSYEKL. V lost 5 bases and J lost 5, with 6 bases in between.

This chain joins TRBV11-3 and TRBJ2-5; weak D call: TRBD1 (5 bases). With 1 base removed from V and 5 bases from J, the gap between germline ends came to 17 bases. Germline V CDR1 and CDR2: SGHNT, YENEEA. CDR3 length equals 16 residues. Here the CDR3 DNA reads TGTGCCAGCAGCTTAGTGTGGCCGCGACAGAGGGAGACCCAGTACTTC. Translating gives CASSLVWPRQRETQYF.

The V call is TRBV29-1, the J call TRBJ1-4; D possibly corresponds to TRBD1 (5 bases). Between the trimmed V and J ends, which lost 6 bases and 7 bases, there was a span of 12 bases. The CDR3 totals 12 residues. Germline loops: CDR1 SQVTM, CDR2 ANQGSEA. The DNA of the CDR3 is TGCAGCGTGGGCAGGGTTGGTGAAAAACTGTTTTTT. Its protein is CSVGRVGEKLFF.

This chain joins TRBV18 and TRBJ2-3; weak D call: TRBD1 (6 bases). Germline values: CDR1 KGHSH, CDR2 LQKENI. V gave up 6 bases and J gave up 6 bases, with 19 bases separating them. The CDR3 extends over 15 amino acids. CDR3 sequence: CASSFDRSGADTQYF. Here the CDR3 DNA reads TGTGCCAGCTCGTTCGACAGGTCAGGGGCGGATACGCAGTATTTT.

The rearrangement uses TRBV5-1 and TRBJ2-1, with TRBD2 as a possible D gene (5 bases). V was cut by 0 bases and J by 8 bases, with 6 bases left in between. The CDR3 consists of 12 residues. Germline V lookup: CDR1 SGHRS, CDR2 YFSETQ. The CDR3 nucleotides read TGCGCCAGCAGCTTGGTCGGGGATGAGCAGTTCTTC. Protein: CASSLVGDEQFF.

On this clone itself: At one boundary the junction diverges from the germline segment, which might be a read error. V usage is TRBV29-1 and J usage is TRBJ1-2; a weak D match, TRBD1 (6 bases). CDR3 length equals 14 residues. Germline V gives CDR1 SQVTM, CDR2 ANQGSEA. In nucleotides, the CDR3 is TGCAGCGTGGAAGGCAGGGGAACTAACTATGGCTACACCTTC. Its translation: CSVEGRGTNYGYTF.

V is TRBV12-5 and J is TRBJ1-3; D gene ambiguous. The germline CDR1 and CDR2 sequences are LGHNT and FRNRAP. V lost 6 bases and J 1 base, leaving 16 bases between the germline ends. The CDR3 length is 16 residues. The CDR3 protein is CASGSTGAGSGNTIYF. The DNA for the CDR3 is TGTGCTAGTGGGTCAACGGGCGCGGGATCTGGAAACACCATATATTTT.

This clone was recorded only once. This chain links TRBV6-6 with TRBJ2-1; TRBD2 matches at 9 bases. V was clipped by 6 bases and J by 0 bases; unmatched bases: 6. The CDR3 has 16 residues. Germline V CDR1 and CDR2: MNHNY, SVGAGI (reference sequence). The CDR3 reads CASSPLAGRSYNEQFF. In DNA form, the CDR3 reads TGTGCCAGCAGCCCCCTAGCGGGACGCTCCTACAATGAGCAGTTCTTC.

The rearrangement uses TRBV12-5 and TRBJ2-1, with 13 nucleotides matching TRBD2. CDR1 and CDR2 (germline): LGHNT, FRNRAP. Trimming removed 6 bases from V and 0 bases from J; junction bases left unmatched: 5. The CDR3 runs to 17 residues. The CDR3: CASGNGTSGNSYNEQFF. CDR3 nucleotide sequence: TGTGCTAGTGGGAACGGGACTAGCGGGAACTCCTACAATGAGCAGTTCTTC.

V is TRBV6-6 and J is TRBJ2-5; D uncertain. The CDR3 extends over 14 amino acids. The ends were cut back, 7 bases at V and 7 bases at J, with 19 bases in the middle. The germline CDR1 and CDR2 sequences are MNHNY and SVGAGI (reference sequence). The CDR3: CASTSAQVPGTQYF. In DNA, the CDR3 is TGTGCCAGCACCTCCGCCCAAGTCCCAGGGACCCAGTACTTC.

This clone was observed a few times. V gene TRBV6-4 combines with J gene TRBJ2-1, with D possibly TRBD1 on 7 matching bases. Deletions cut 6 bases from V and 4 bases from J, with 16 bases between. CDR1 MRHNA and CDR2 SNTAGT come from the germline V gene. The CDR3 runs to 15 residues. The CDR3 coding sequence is TGTGCCAGCAGCTCTGCGGAGGGGGCGTACAATGAGCAGTTCTTC. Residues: CASSSAEGAYNEQFF.

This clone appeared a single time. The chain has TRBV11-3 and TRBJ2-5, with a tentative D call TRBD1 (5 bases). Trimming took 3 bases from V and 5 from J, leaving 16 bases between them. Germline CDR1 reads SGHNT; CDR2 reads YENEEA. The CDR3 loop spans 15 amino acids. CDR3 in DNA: TGTGCCAGCAGCTTCGGCAGACAGAGGTGGGAGACCCAGTACTTC. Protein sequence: CASSFGRQRWETQYF.

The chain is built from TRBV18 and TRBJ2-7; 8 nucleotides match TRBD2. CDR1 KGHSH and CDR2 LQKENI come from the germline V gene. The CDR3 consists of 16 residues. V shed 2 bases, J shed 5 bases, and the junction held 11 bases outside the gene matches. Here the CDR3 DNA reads TGTGCCAGCTCACCAGGAAGGAGCGGGAGTAAGGACGAGCAGTACTTC. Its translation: CASSPGRSGSKDEQYF. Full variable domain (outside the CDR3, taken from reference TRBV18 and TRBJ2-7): NAGVMQNPRHLVRRRGQEARLRCSPMKGHSHVYWYRQLPEEGLKFMVYLQKENIIDESGMPKERFSAEFPKEGPSILRIQQVVRGDSAAYFCASSPGRSGSKDEQYFGPGTRLTVT.

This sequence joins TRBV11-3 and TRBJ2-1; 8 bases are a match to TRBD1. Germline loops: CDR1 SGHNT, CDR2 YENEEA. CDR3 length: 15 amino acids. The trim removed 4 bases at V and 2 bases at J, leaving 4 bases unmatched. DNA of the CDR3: TGTGCCAGCAGCTACCAGGGGGCAGCCTACAATGAGCAGTTCTTC. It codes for CASSYQGAAYNEQFF.

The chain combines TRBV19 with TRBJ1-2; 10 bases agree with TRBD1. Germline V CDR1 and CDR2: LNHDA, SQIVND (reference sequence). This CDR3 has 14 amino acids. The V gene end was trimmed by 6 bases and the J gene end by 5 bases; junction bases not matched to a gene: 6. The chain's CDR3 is CASRQTGGRYGYTF. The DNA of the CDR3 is TGTGCCAGTAGACAGACAGGGGGCCGGTATGGCTACACCTTC.

The CDR3 DNA sequence: TGTGCCAGCACATGGTTCGGGGATCAGAACACCGGGGAGCTGTTTTTT. Its translation is CASTWFGDQNTGELFF. The J gene is TRBJ2-2, the V gene TRBV27, with a possible D match to TRBD2 (5 bases). There are 16 residues in the CDR3. The ends were cut back, 7 bases at V and 1 base at J, with 16 bases in the middle. In germline, CDR1 is MNHEY, CDR2 SMNVEV (reference sequence).

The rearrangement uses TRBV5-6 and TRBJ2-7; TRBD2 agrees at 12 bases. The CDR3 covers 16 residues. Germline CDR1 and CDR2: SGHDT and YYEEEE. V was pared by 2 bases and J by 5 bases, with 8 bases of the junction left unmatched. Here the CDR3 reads CASSLRRLAGGHEQYF. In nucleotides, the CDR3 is TGTGCCAGCAGCTTACGTCGGCTAGCGGGAGGGCACGAGCAGTACTTC.